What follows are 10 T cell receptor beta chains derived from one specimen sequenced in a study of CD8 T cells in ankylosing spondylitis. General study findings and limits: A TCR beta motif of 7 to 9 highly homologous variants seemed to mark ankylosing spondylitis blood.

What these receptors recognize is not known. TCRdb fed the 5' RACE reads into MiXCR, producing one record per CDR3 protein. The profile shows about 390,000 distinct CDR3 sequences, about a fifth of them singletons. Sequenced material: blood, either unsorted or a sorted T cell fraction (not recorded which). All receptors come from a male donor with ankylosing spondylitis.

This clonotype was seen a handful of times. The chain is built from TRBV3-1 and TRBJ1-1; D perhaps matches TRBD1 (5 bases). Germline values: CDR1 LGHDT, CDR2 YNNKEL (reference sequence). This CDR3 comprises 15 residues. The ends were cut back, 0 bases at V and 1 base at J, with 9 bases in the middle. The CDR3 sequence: CASSQDWQGNTEAFF. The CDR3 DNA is TGTGCCAGCAGCCAAGATTGGCAGGGGAACACTGAAGCTTTCTTT.

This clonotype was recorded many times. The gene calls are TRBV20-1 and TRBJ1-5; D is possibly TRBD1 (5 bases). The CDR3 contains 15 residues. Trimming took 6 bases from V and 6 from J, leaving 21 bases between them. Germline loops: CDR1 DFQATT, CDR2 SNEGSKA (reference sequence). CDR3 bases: TGCAGTGCACGGGACCGCGTTTTAAGAAGTCAGCCCCAGCATTTT. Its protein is CSARDRVLRSQPQHF.

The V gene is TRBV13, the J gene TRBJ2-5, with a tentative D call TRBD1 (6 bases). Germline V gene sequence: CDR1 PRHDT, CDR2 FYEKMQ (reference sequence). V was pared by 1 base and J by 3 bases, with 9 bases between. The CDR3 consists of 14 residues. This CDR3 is CASSLVPGEETQYF. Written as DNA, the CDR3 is TGTGCCAGCAGCTTAGTTCCAGGGGAAGAGACCCAGTACTTC. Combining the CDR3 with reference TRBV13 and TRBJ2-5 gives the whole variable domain AAGVIQSPRHLIKEKRETATLKCYPIPRHDTVYWYQQGPGQDPQFLISFYEKMQSDKGSIPDRFSAQQFSDYHSELNMSSLELGDSALYFCASSLVPGEETQYFGPGTRLLVL.

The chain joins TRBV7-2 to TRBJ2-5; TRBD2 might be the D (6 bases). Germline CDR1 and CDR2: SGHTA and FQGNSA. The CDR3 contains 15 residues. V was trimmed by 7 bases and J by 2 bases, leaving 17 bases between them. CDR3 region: CASTSLGRGQETQYF. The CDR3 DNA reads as TGTGCCAGCACCTCCTTGGGTCGGGGGCAAGAGACCCAGTACTTC.

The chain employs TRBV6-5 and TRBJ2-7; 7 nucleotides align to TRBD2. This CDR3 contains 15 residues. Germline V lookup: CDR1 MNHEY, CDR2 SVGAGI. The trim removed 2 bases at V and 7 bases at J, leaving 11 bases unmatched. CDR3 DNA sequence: TGTGCCAGCAGTTACCGTTTAGAGGGAGGGTGGGAGCAGTACTTC. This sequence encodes CASSYRLEGGWEQYF.

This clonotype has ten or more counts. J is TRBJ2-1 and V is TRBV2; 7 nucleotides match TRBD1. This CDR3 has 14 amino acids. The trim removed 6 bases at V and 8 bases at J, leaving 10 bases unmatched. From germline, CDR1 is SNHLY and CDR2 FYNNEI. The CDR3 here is CASSVLRQGHEQFF. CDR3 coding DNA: TGTGCCAGCAGCGTACTTCGACAGGGCCATGAGCAGTTCTTC.

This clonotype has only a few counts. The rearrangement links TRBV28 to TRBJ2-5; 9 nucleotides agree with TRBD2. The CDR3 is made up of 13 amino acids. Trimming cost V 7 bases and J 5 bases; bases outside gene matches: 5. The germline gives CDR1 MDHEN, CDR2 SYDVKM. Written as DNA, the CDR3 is TGTGCCAGCATCCTTAGCGGGAGTGAGACCCAGTACTTC. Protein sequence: CASILSGSETQYF.

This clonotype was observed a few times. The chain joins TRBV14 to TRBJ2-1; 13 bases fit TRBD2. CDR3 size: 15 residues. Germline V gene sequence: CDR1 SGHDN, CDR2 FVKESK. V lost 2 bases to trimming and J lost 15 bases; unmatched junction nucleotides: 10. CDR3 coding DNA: TGTGCCAGCAGCCAACCTACTAGCGGGAGGGCCTGGCGGTTCTTC. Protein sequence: CASSQPTSGRAWRFF.

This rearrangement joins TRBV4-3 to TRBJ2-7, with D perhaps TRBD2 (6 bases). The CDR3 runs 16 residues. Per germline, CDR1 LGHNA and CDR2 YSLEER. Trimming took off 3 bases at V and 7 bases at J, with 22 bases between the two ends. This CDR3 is CASSQWVGTSSSEQYF. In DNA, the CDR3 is TGCGCCAGCAGCCAGTGGGTGGGGACTTCCTCCTCGGAGCAGTACTTC.

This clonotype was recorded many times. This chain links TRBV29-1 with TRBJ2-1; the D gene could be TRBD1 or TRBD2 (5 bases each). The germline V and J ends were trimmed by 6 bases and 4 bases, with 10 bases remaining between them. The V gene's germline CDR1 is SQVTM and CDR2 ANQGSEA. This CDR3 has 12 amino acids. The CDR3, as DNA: TGCAGCGTGAGAGGGGTTTACAATGAGCAGTTCTTC. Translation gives CSVRGVYNEQFF.